This T cell receptor beta chain derives from a study of spatial heterogeneity in lung cancer. Study context: Beta-chain sequences consistently outnumbered alpha-chain sequences in detection.

As to time point: blood at routine non-recurrence follow-up after resection. Material for sequencing was whole RNA from tumor, nontumor lung or frozen PBMC, left unsorted. TCRdb re-derived calls from the 5' RACE reads in MiXCR, one entry per CDR3 protein. The repertoire holds 27,000 or so distinct CDR3 sequences, with about 5.2% as singletons. General study points: Circulating ubiquitous expanded tumor TCRs were observed more frequently at resection than at follow-up.

This clonotype was detected many times. The antigen remains undetermined. The clonotype comes from a female donor with early-stage non-small cell lung cancer. The sample consisted of PBMCs, taken at follow-up.

CDR3 DNA sequence: TGTGCCAGCAGCGAGACAGGGGCGGACACCATATATTTT. As protein: CASSETGADTIYF. The chain links TRBV5-5 to TRBJ1-3; 8 nucleotides align to TRBD1. The CDR3 loop spans 13 amino acids. Germline CDR1 and CDR2: SGHKS and YYEKEE (reference sequence). The V segment lost 4 bases and the J segment 8 bases; nucleotides outside the gene matches: 5.